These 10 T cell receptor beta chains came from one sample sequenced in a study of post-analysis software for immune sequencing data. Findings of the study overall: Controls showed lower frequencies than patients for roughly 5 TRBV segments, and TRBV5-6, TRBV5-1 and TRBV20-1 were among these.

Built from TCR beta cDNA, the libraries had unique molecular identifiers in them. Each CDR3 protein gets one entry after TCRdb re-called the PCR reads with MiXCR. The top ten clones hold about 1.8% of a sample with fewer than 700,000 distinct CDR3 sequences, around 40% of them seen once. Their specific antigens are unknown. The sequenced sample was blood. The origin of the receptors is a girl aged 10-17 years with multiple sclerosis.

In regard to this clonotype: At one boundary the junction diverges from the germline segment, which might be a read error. Here the CDR3 DNA reads TGTGCTAGCAGCCTAACAGGGGACGCAAACACTGAAGCTTTCTTT. This translates into CASSLTGDANTEAFF. The V and J genes are TRBV7-7 and TRBJ1-1, with TRBD1 matching 7 bases. Per the germline V gene, CDR1 is SSHAT and CDR2 is FNYEAQ (reference sequence). CDR3 length: 15 residues.

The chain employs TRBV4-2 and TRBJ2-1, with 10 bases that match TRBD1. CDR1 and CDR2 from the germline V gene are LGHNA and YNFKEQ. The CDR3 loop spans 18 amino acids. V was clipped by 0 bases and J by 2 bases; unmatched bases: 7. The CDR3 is CASSQDPETGGPYNEQFF. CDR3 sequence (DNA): TGTGCCAGCAGCCAAGATCCAGAGACAGGGGGCCCCTACAATGAGCAGTTCTTC.

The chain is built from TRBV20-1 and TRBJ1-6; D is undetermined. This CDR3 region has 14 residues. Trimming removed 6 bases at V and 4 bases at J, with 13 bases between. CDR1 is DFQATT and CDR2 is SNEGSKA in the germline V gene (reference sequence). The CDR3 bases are TGCAGTGCCCGACCCGAGAGTTATAATTCACCCCTCCACTTT. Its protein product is CSARPESYNSPLHF.

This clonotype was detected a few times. The CDR3 region has the DNA TGCGCCAGCAGCCCGGGGAGTGGTAATGAGCAGTTCTTC. Its protein product is CASSPGSGNEQFF. This chain connects TRBV5-1 to TRBJ2-1; maybe TRBD2 (5 bases). The CDR3 length is 13 residues. V lost 4 bases, J lost 7 bases, and 12 bases lay in between. CDR1 is SGHRS, CDR2 YFSETQ, per germline. Full variable domain (missing parts from reference TRBV5-1 and TRBJ2-1): KAGVTQTPRYLIKTRGQQVTLSCSPISGHRSVSWYQQTPGQGLQFLFEYFSETQRNKGNFPGRFSGRQFSNSRSEMNVSTLELGDSALYLCASSPGSGNEQFFGPGTRLTVL.

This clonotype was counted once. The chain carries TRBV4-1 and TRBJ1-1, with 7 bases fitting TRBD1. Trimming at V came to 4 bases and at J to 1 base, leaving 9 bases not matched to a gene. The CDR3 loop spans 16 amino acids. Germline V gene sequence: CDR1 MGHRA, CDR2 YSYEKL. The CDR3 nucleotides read TGCGCCAGCAGCCGCGAGACAGGGAGGTCGAACACTGAAGCTTTCTTT. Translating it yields CASSRETGRSNTEAFF.

CDR3: CSVLQGAYEQYF. The CDR3 bases are TGCAGCGTCCTCCAGGGGGCCTACGAGCAGTACTTC. The V call is TRBV29-1, the J call TRBJ2-7; the match to TRBD1 covers 7 bases. Germline values: CDR1 SQVTM, CDR2 ANQGSEA. The J segment lost 2 bases and the V segment lost 6 bases, leaving 4 bases of the junction unmatched. This CDR3 has 12 amino acids.

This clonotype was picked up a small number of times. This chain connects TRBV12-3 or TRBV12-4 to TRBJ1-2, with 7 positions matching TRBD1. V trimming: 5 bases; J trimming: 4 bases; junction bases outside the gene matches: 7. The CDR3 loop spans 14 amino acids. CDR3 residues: CASSPGQVLYGYTF. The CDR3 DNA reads TGTGCCAGCAGTCCCGGACAGGTCCTCTATGGCTACACCTTC.

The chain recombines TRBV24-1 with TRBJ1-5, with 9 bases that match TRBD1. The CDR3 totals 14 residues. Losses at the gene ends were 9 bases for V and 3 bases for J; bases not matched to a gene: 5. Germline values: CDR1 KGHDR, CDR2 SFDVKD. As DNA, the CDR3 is TGTGCCACCCCCGGACAGGGGAACAATCAGCCCCAGCATTTT. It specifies CATPGQGNNQPQHF.

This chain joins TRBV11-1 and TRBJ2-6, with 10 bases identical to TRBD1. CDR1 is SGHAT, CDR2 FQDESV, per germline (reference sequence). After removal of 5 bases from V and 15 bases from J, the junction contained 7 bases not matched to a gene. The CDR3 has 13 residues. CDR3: CASSRRDRGNLTF. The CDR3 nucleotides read TGTGCCAGCAGCCGCCGGGACAGGGGTAACCTGACTTTC.

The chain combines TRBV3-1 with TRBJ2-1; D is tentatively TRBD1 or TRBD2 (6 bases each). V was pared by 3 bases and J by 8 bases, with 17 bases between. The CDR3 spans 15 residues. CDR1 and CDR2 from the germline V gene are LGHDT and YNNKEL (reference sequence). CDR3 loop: CASSQMGGRGDEQFF. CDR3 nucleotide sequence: TGTGCCAGCAGCCAGATGGGGGGCCGGGGTGATGAGCAGTTCTTC.